This T cell receptor (beta chain) was profiled in a study of cytomegalovirus exposure and HLA in healthy donors. Overall study: A later analysis reported the 130 or so validation repertoires used the same platform as the approximately 660 first-cohort repertoires. Study observations and caveats: The authors listed approximately 150 TCR beta chains as cytomegalovirus-associated. One later analysis, an examination of the approximately 120 validation repertoires, found that first-cohort TCR clusters tended to co-occur in them.

Sequenced by immunoSEQ multiplex PCR; TCRdb stores in-frame clones only, minus some. The data contain fewer than 300,000 clones, around 89% of them singletons. The donors were in the roughly 110-subject validation cohort; that cohort was separate from the approximately 700-subject first cohort. For this clone: Its specificity is not known.

With V trimmed by 3 bases and J by 0 bases, 6 bases remained unmatched. CDR1 and CDR2 from the germline V gene are LNHDA and SQIVND (reference sequence). The length of the CDR3 is 18 residues. This TCR was recovered from a young woman in good health and CMV-seronegative. The chain links TRBV19 to TRBJ2-1; TRBD2 matches 12 bases. Sequencing was performed on PBMCs. CDR3 nucleotides: TGTGCCAGTAGTATGACTACTAGCGGGGGGTTCTCCTACAATGAGCAGTTCTTC. It yields the protein CASSMTTSGGFSYNEQFF.